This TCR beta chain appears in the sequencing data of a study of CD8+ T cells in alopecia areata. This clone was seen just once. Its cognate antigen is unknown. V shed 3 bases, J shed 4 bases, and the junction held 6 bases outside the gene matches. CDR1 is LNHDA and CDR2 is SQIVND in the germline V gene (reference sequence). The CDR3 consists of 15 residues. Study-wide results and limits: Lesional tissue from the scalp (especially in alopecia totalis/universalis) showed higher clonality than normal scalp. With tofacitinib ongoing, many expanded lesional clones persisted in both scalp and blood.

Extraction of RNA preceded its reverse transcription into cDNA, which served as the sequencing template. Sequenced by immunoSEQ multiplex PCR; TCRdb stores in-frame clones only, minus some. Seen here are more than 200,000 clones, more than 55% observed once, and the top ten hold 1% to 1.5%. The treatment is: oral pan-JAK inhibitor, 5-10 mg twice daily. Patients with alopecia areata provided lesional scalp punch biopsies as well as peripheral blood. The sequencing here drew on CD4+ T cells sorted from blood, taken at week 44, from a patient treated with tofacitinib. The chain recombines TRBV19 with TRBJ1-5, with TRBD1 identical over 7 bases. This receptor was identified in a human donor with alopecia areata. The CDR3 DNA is TGTGCCAGTAGTATCCCCGACAGGGAGAATCAGCCCCAGCATTTT. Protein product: CASSIPDRENQPQHF.